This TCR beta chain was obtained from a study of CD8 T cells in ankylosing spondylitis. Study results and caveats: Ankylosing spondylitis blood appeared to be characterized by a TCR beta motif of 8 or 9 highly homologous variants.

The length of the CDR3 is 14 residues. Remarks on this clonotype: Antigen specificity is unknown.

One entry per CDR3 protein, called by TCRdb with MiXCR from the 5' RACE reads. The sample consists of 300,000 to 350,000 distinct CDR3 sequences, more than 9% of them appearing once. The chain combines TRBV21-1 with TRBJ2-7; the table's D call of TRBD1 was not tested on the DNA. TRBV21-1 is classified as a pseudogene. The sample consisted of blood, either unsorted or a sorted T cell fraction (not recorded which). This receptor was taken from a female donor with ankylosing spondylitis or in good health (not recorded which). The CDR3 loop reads CASSPWTGADEQYF. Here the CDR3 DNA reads TGTGCCAGCAGCCCGTGGACAGGGGCAGACGAGCAGTACTTC.